One and the same sample provided the 18 T cell receptor beta chains below, sequenced in a study of PD-L1 blockade in urothelial cancer. The table came from immunoSEQ multiplex PCR; TCRdb's copy has only in-frame clones and leaves some out. The table lists 35,000 to 55,000 clones, around 80% of them singletons. Material: PBMCs, obtained around atezolizumab (anti-PD-L1) treatment. These receptors all come from a man in his 70s with urothelial cancer.

This clone was observed a single time. This chain uses TRBV5-1 with TRBJ2-1, with D possibly being TRBD2 (6 bases). The CDR3 spans 17 residues. The V gene's germline CDR1 is SGHRS and CDR2 YFSETQ. Trimming cost V 6 bases and J 0 bases, with 19 bases left between them. The DNA of the CDR3 is TGCGCCAGCACCCCAACCCTAGCGCCGAGCTCCTACAATGAGCAGTTCTTC. Translated, it gives CASTPTLAPSSYNEQFF.

The genes are TRBV10-3 and TRBJ2-3; 7 bases match TRBD2. CDR3 length equals 12 residues. CDR1 ENHRY and CDR2 SYGVKD come from the germline V gene. After removal of 10 bases from V and 2 bases from J, the junction contained 3 bases not matched to a gene. The chain's CDR3 is CATRDYTDTQYF. DNA of the CDR3: TGTGCCACCCGGGACTACACAGATACGCAGTATTTT.

The rearrangement uses TRBV5-5 and TRBJ2-5, with 7 positions matching TRBD2. The ends lost 4 bases at V and 4 bases at J; junction bases unmatched: 10. This CDR3 spans 15 amino acids. Looked up from germline, CDR1 is SGHKS and CDR2 is YYEKEE (reference sequence). CDR3 loop: CASSTGTTLGETQYF. CDR3 coding DNA: TGTGCCAGCAGCACCGGGACTACTTTGGGAGAGACCCAGTACTTC.

The chain combines TRBV29-1 with TRBJ2-3, with TRBD2 matching over 12 bases. Losses at the gene ends were 6 bases for V and 2 bases for J; bases not matched to a gene: 9. The germline CDR1 and CDR2 sequences are SQVTM and ANQGSEA. The CDR3 has 16 amino acids. The DNA of the CDR3 is TGCAGCGTCAAGTCTAGCGGGGGGGCTTACACAGATACGCAGTATTTT. Translating it yields CSVKSSGGAYTDTQYF.

The chain carries TRBV9 and TRBJ2-6, with 7 bases matching TRBD2. The CDR3 runs to 16 residues. In germline, CDR1 is SGDLS, CDR2 YYNGEE. The V gene end was trimmed by 3 bases and the J gene end by 4 bases; junction bases not matched to a gene: 7. In DNA form, the CDR3 reads TGTGCCAGCAGCGCCCTGGGGGGGTCCGGGGCCAACGTCCTGACTTTC. Residues: CASSALGGSGANVLTF.

This clone has only a few counts. This chain connects TRBV30 to TRBJ1-1; 8 nucleotides match TRBD1. This CDR3 comprises 12 residues. Germline trimming cut 8 bases from V and 1 base from J; bases unmatched to any gene: 3. Germline lookup yields CDR1 GTSNPN and CDR2 SVGIG (reference sequence). The CDR3 nucleotides are TGTGCCGTGACAGGGGCGAACACTGAAGCTTTCTTT. This translates into CAVTGANTEAFF.

CDR3 DNA sequence: TGTGCCAGCAGTTCGACAGATCAGCCCCAGCATTTT. Protein: CASSSTDQPQHF. V and J are TRBV2 and TRBJ1-5; D perhaps matches TRBD1 (5 bases). Germline V lookup: CDR1 SNHLY, CDR2 FYNNEI. The ends were cut back, 5 bases at V and 5 bases at J, with 7 bases in the middle. The CDR3 runs 12 residues.

The chain joins TRBV7-6 to TRBJ2-7; possible D gene TRBD1, 6 bases. CDR3 length equals 16 residues. The V end was cut by 2 bases, the J end by 1 base, with 15 bases between. In germline, CDR1 is SGHVS, CDR2 FNYEAQ. CDR3 protein: CASSLLGRGLSYEQYF. CDR3 DNA sequence: TGTGCCAGCAGCTTACTGGGCAGGGGTTTATCCTACGAGCAGTACTTC.

This chain uses TRBV28 with TRBJ2-7; D is perhaps TRBD1 (6 bases). V was shortened by 6 bases and J by 2 bases, with 14 bases between the two germline ends. Germline CDR1 is MDHEN and CDR2 is SYDVKM. The CDR3 totals 14 residues. As DNA, the CDR3 is TGTGCCAGCAGCCCCACCGGGACAACCTACGAGCAGTACTTC. This gives the protein CASSPTGTTYEQYF.

The J gene is TRBJ2-5, the V gene TRBV5-1; perhaps TRBD1 as D (6 bases). V lost 2 bases and J lost 4, with 12 bases in between. Germline values: CDR1 SGHRS, CDR2 YFSETQ. This CDR3 spans 14 amino acids. The CDR3 is CASSFRGTRETQYF. The CDR3 DNA is TGCGCCAGCAGCTTTAGGGGGACGAGAGAGACCCAGTACTTC.

The genes are TRBV6-1 and TRBJ1-1, with D uncertain. CDR1 MNHNS and CDR2 SASEGT come from the germline V gene. The CDR3 extends over 15 amino acids. The V end was cut by 8 bases, the J end by 7 bases, with 23 bases between. CDR3 loop: CASVRPARGSFEAFF. The CDR3 coding sequence is TGTGCCAGCGTTAGACCGGCCCGGGGTTCGTTTGAAGCTTTCTTT.

The chain is built from TRBV28 and TRBJ2-1; 14 nucleotides match TRBD2. The CDR3 length is 17 residues. J lost 7 bases, V lost 6 bases, and 11 bases had no gene match. Germline CDR1 MDHEN, CDR2 SYDVKM. The CDR3: CASRTPGLAGARNEQFF. Here the CDR3 DNA reads TGTGCCAGCAGGACACCGGGACTAGCGGGAGCAAGGAATGAGCAGTTCTTC.

The chain uses TRBV7-9 and TRBJ2-1, with D perhaps TRBD2 (7 bases). There are 17 residues in the CDR3. V was shortened by 4 bases and J by 5 bases, with 21 bases between the two germline ends. CDR1 and CDR2 (germline): SEHNR, FQNEAQ (reference sequence). The CDR3, as DNA: TGTGCCAGCAGCTCCTCGGGGCGCGGGGGCCTGAACAATGAGCAGTTCTTC. It specifies CASSSSGRGGLNNEQFF.

The chain combines TRBV4-1 with TRBJ2-3; 12 bases agree with TRBD2. The CDR3 has 18 amino acids. With V trimmed by 4 bases and J by 0 bases, 8 bases remained unmatched. Germline V gene lookup returns CDR1 MGHRA and CDR2 YSYEKL. CDR3 protein: CASSRMQGTSGSTDTQYF. In nucleotides, the CDR3 is TGCGCCAGCAGCCGAATGCAGGGGACTAGCGGGAGCACAGATACGCAGTATTTT.

The chain is built from TRBV5-4 and TRBJ2-3, with a possible D match to TRBD2 (5 bases). Germline V gives CDR1 SGHNT, CDR2 YYREEE (reference sequence). The V gene lost 4 bases and the J gene lost 0 bases, with 12 bases spanning the gap. The CDR3 sequence is 15 residues long. CDR3 in amino acids: CASSPQSGSTDTQYF. CDR3 in DNA: TGTGCCAGCAGCCCGCAGAGCGGAAGCACAGATACGCAGTATTTT.

V is TRBV27 and J is TRBJ2-1, with 12 bases fitting TRBD2. V shed 7 bases and J 4 bases; nucleotides not matched to a gene: 17. Germline V gives CDR1 MNHEY, CDR2 SMNVEV (reference sequence). The CDR3 length is 19 residues. The chain's CDR3 is CASTPDRERLAGVYNEQFF. The CDR3 coding sequence is TGTGCCAGCACCCCGGACAGGGAGCGACTAGCGGGGGTTTACAATGAGCAGTTCTTC.

The chain joins TRBV14 to TRBJ1-5; unclear D gene. Germline lookup yields CDR1 SGHDN and CDR2 FVKESK. The CDR3 is made up of 13 amino acids. V shed 3 bases and J shed 5 bases, with 8 bases lying between them. The CDR3 region has the DNA TGTGCCAGCAGCCAGGAGATCGATCAGCCCCAGCATTTT. This gives the protein CASSQEIDQPQHF.

The genes are TRBV4-3 and TRBJ1-6, with TRBD1 identical over 7 bases. With 3 bases clipped from V and 6 bases from J, the junction kept 8 bases outside the gene matches. The germline V gene has CDR1 LGHNA and CDR2 YSLEER. CDR3 length: 16 amino acids. The CDR3 sequence is CASSQRTTGPNSPLHF. DNA for the CDR3: TGCGCCAGCAGCCAGCGAACGACAGGGCCTAATTCACCCCTCCACTTT.